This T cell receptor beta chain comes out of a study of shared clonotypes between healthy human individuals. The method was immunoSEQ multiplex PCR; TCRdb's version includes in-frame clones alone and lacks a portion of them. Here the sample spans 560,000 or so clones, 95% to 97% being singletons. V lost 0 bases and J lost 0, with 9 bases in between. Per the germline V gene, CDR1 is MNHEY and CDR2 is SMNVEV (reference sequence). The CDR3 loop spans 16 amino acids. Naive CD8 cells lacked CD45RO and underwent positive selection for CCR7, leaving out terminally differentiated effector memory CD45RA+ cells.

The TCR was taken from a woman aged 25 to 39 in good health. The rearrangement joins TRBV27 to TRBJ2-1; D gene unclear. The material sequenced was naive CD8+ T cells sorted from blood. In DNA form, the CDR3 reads TGTGCCAGCAGTTTATCCAGCTTAATCTCCTACAATGAGCAGTTCTTC. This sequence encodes CASSLSSLISYNEQFF.